This entry describes one T cell receptor beta chain. The CDR3 extends over 15 amino acids. V lost 4 bases to trimming and J lost 4 bases, with 18 bases between them. Germline assignment: CDR1 SGHRS and CDR2 YFSETQ. These data are taken from a study of cytotoxic CD8 clonotypes in ibrutinib-treated CLL. Sequencing was performed with immunoSEQ multiplex PCR; in TCRdb, only in-frame clones are kept and a portion is missing. The sample contains around 97,000 clones, almost 80% of which appear only once. The sample in question was PBMCs, obtained after 12 months of ibrutinib treatment. The chain couples TRBV5-1 to TRBJ2-7; D may be TRBD1 or TRBD2 (6 bases each). The TCR was taken from a human donor with chronic lymphocytic leukemia. CDR3 DNA sequence: TGCGCCAGCAGCGCAACCCCAGGGGAGGTTTACGAGCAGTACTTC. Encoded protein: CASSATPGEVYEQYF.